This TCR beta chain was captured in a study of tumor-infiltrating lymphocytes in localized non-small cell lung cancer. Overall study context: Each patient gave resected tumor and non-adjacent uninvolved lung tissue. Broader study findings: Each assay used a separate piece of the same tissue. Compared with uninvolved lung, tumors showed higher T cell infiltration by TCRbeta sequencing.

On this clone: What it recognizes is unknown.

TCRdb keeps only in-frame clones here, not all; method: immunoSEQ multiplex PCR. The sample carries thousands of clones, about 77% recorded once. Between the trimmed V and J ends, which lost 5 bases and 7 bases, there was a span of 7 bases. CDR1 and CDR2 (germline): DFQATT, SNEGSKA (reference sequence). This CDR3 is 10 amino acids long. The source is a human donor with non-small cell lung cancer. Sequenced input: lung tumor tissue. V is TRBV20-1 and J is TRBJ2-3; D uncertain. CDR3 amino acids: CSAGPNTQYF. CDR3 DNA: TGCAGTGCTGGCCCGAATACGCAGTATTTT.